Below are 9 T cell receptor beta chains sequenced from a single sample in a study of regulatory T cells in long-lasting Graves disease. Library construction for TCR beta used iRepertoire HTBI primers and Arm-PCR of CDR3 regions. Using its own MiXCR run on the multiplex PCR reads, TCRdb lists one record per CDR3 protein. The sample consists of roughly 560,000 distinct CDR3 sequences, around 11% of them appearing once. Stated time point: newly diagnosed GD, antithyroid drugs for less than 3 months. Scientists built the TCR library using RNA that was extracted from PBMCs. These data also featured in a second study, about T cells in Graves' hyperthyroidism and ophthalmopathy.

The input for sequencing was peripheral blood mononuclear cells (PBMCs), taken at new diagnosis, from a patient treated with antithyroid drugs. Receptors originate from a woman aged 25 to 39 with Graves disease.

As to this clonotype: A junction end diverges from the germline sequence, so it may reflect a read error. The chain joins TRBV15 to TRBJ2-3; 14 nucleotides match TRBD2. Germline loops: CDR1 LNHNV, CDR2 YYDKDF (reference sequence). This CDR3 has 20 amino acids. CDR3 DNA sequence: TGTGCCACCAGCACCCTAGGGACTAGCGGGAGCCCACTACCCACAGATACACAGTATTTT. Translation: CATSTLGTSGSPLPTDTQYF.

Note on this clonotype: Sequence at one end of the junction differs from germline and may be a read error. The chain is built from TRBV7-9 and TRBJ1-4; D is ambiguous. Germline V gene data show CDR1 as SEHNR and CDR2 as FQNEAQ (reference sequence). The CDR3 has 10 residues. In nucleotides, the CDR3 is TGTGCCAGCAGCCCTAATCAATTACGTTTT. Protein sequence: CASSPNQLRF.

This clonotype was seen repeatedly, ten times or more. The chain employs TRBV18 and TRBJ1-5; D is ambiguous. The V gene's germline CDR1 is KGHSH and CDR2 LQKENI. The V gene lost 0 bases and the J gene lost 7 bases, with 13 bases spanning the gap. This CDR3 contains 15 residues. CDR3 residues: CASSPPDRMRQPQHF. CDR3 DNA: TGTGCCAGCTCACCACCGGACCGTATGAGGCAGCCCCAGCATTTT.

This clonotype was seen repeatedly, ten times or more. The J gene is TRBJ1-1, the V gene TRBV28, with TRBD1 as a possible D gene (5 bases). Per the germline V gene, CDR1 is MDHEN and CDR2 is SYDVKM. V dropped 2 bases and J dropped 1 base, with 14 bases sitting between them. The CDR3 loop spans 16 amino acids. The CDR3 DNA follows: TGTGCCAGCAGTTTAAGAGGTGCAGGGTGGAACACTGAAGCTTTCTTT. Protein product: CASSLRGAGWNTEAFF.

This clonotype was seen at least ten times. J is TRBJ2-7 and V is TRBV5-1, with D possibly TRBD1 on 6 matching bases. The CDR3 length is 12 residues. Germline V gene lookup returns CDR1 SGHRS and CDR2 YFSETQ. Trimming took off 2 bases at V and 5 bases at J, with 8 bases between the two ends. The CDR3 region has the DNA TGCGCCAGCAGCTTTACAGGGCACGAGCAGTACTTC. Translation gives CASSFTGHEQYF. The entire variable domain, with the rest obtained from reference TRBV5-1 and TRBJ2-7, is as follows: KAGVTQTPRYLIKTRGQQVTLSCSPISGHRSVSWYQQTPGQGLQFLFEYFSETQRNKGNFPGRFSGRQFSNSRSEMNVSTLELGDSALYLCASSFTGHEQYFGPGTRLTVT.

This clonotype was observed a handful of times. The V and J genes are TRBV27 and TRBJ1-3, with D perhaps TRBD1 (5 bases). V was pared by 7 bases and J by 0 bases, with 13 bases between. The CDR3 extends over 15 amino acids. Germline-derived CDR1 and CDR2 are MNHEY and SMNVEV (reference sequence). The CDR3 coding sequence is TGTGCCAGCACCTCCAGGGCCCGCTCTGGAAACACCATATATTTT. Its translation: CASTSRARSGNTIYF.

This clonotype was seen ten or more times. The chain has TRBV2 and TRBJ1-1; no reliable D call. V shed 4 bases and J shed 5 bases, with 14 bases lying between them. The CDR3 has 14 residues. From germline, CDR1 is SNHLY and CDR2 FYNNEI. The CDR3 DNA reads TGTGCCAGCAGTGCGGTCGAGGGATTTACTGAAGCTTTCTTT. Its protein product is CASSAVEGFTEAFF.

In this sample, this clonotype turned up many times. The chain employs TRBV18 and TRBJ1-1, with D uncertain. With 3 bases removed from V and 1 base from J, the gap between germline ends came to 6 bases. CDR1 is KGHSH and CDR2 is LQKENI in the germline V gene. CDR3 size: 13 residues. The CDR3: CASSPYKNTEAFF. The CDR3 DNA is TGTGCCAGCTCACCTTACAAGAACACTGAAGCTTTCTTT.

This clonotype appeared many times. The rearrangement uses TRBV12-3 or TRBV12-4 and TRBJ1-5; D remains ambiguous. V was pared by 5 bases and J by 0 bases, with 8 bases between. The CDR3 runs to 14 residues. CDR3 sequence (DNA): TGTGCCAGCAGTAAGGGAGATAGCAATCAGCCCCAGCATTTT. It codes for CASSKGDSNQPQHF.